The 9 T cell receptor beta chains reported below all come from one sample, sequenced in a study of shared clonotypes between healthy human individuals. Assay: immunoSEQ multiplex PCR; the TCRdb copy retains only in-frame clones and omits some. The table lists 2.5 million or so clones, just over 90% of them singletons. The sample was naive CD4+ T cells sorted from blood. Stated subset: CD45RA+ positively selected. The origin of the receptors is a man aged 18 to 29 in good health.

V gene TRBV2 combines with J gene TRBJ1-5, with D tentatively TRBD1 (6 bases). The germline V gene has CDR1 SNHLY and CDR2 FYNNEI. Between the trimmed V and J ends, which lost 6 bases and 1 base, there was a span of 13 bases. This CDR3 has 15 amino acids. CDR3 protein: CASSVQGRSNQPQHF. The CDR3 DNA reads TGTGCCAGCAGCGTACAGGGTAGGAGCAATCAGCCCCAGCATTTT.

This chain joins TRBV7-9 and TRBJ1-4, with 12 bases identical to TRBD1. The J segment lost 7 bases and the V segment lost 1 base, leaving 1 base of the junction unmatched. Germline V gives CDR1 SEHNR, CDR2 FQNEAQ (reference sequence). The CDR3 has 15 residues. The CDR3 spells CASSLGDRGLEKLFF. The CDR3 bases are TGTGCCAGCAGCTTAGGGGACAGGGGGCTTGAAAAACTGTTTTTT.

The chain links TRBV6-6 to TRBJ2-7; 10 nucleotides match TRBD2. CDR3 size: 16 residues. Per germline, CDR1 MNHNY and CDR2 SVGAGI (reference sequence). J gave up 1 base and V 5 bases, and 8 bases lay outside the gene matches. CDR3 amino acids: CASSPNGLADSYEQYF. The CDR3 DNA follows: TGTGCCAGCAGTCCGAATGGACTAGCGGATTCCTACGAGCAGTACTTC.

J is TRBJ2-2 and V is TRBV5-1; 7 bases agree with TRBD1. Germline CDR1 SGHRS, CDR2 YFSETQ. The CDR3 has 17 amino acids. The trim removed 1 base at V and 1 base at J, leaving 7 bases unmatched. The CDR3 loop is CASSLRRQGKNTGELFF. DNA for the CDR3: TGCGCCAGCAGCTTGCGTCGACAGGGAAAGAACACCGGGGAGCTGTTTTTT. The full variable domain, its missing parts supplied by reference TRBV5-1 and TRBJ2-2, is KAGVTQTPRYLIKTRGQQVTLSCSPISGHRSVSWYQQTPGQGLQFLFEYFSETQRNKGNFPGRFSGRQFSNSRSEMNVSTLELGDSALYLCASSLRRQGKNTGELFFGEGSRLTVL.

The chain is built from TRBV19 and TRBJ1-6, with D possibly being TRBD1 (5 bases). V lost 4 bases and J 10 bases, leaving 14 bases between the germline ends. CDR3 length equals 14 residues. Germline V lookup: CDR1 LNHDA, CDR2 SQIVND (reference sequence). The CDR3 spells CASSTRASGSPLHF. In nucleotides, the CDR3 is TGTGCCAGTAGTACCAGGGCGTCCGGCTCACCCCTCCACTTT.

This chain uses TRBV11-2 with TRBJ2-2; unclear D gene. The CDR3 extends over 14 amino acids. Germline CDR1 reads SGHAT; CDR2 reads FQNNGV. V gave up 2 bases and J gave up 7 bases, with 11 bases separating them. The chain's CDR3 is CASSLWGTNGELFF. The DNA of the CDR3 is TGTGCCAGCAGCTTATGGGGAACTAACGGGGAGCTGTTTTTT.

The chain has TRBV6-5 and TRBJ1-3; D remains ambiguous. The CDR3 consists of 15 residues. Trimming took off 5 bases at V and 0 bases at J, with 11 bases between the two ends. In germline, CDR1 is MNHEY, CDR2 SVGAGI. The CDR3 sequence is CASSPGLSSGNTIYF. The CDR3 DNA sequence: TGTGCCAGCAGTCCGGGGTTAAGCTCTGGAAACACCATATATTTT.

The genes are TRBV5-4 and TRBJ2-3; 12 bases line up with TRBD2. Germline-derived CDR1 and CDR2 are SGHNT and YYREEE (reference sequence). The V segment lost 1 base and the J segment 3 bases; nucleotides outside the gene matches: 9. The length of the CDR3 is 18 residues. The chain's CDR3 is CASSLFLSGTSGTDTQYF. The CDR3 DNA sequence: TGTGCCAGCAGCTTGTTTCTTTCCGGGACTAGCGGGACAGATACGCAGTATTTT.

The J gene is TRBJ2-7, the V gene TRBV13; D may correspond to TRBD1 or TRBD2 (5 bases each). This CDR3 has 13 residues. The germline V and J ends were trimmed by 3 bases and 7 bases, with 13 bases remaining between them. Germline V gene lookup returns CDR1 PRHDT and CDR2 FYEKMQ (reference sequence). The CDR3, as DNA: TGTGCCAGCAGCTTGTCAGGGACGAGGGAGCAGTACTTC. Encoded protein: CASSLSGTREQYF. Complete variable domain (other parts from reference TRBV13 and TRBJ2-7): AAGVIQSPRHLIKEKRETATLKCYPIPRHDTVYWYQQGPGQDPQFLISFYEKMQSDKGSIPDRFSAQQFSDYHSELNMSSLELGDSALYFCASSLSGTREQYFGPGTRLTVT.